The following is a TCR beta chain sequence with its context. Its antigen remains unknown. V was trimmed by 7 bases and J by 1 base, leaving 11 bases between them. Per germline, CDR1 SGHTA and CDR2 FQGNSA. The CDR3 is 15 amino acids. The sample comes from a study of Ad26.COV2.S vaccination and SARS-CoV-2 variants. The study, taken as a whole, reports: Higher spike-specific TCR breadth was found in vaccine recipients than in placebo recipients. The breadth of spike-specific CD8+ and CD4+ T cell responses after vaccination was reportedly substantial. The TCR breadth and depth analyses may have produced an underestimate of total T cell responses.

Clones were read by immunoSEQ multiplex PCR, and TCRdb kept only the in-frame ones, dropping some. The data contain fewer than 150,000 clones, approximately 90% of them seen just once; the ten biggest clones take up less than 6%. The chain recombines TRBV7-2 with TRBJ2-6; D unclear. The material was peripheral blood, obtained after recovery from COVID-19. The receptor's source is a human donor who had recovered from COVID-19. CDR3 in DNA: TGTGCCAGCAAAGTTGGAGTGTCTGGGGCCAACGTCCTGACTTTC. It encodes CASKVGVSGANVLTF.